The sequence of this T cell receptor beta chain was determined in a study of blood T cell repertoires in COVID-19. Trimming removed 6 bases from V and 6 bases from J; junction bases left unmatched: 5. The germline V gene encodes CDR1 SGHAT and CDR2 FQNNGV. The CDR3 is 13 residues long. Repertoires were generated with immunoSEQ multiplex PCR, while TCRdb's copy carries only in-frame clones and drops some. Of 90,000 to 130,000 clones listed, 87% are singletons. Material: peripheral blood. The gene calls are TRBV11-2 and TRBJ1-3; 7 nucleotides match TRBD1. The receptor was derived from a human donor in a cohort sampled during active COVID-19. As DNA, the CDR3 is TGTGCCAGCAGGCCACAGGGGTCAAACACCATATATTTT. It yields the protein CASRPQGSNTIYF.